The source of this TCR beta chain is a study of T-cell memory formation after mild COVID-19 (dated by TCRdb to about 2021). Notes on the research overall: TCR sequence clusters from the two donors were found to be largely donor specific. Two young, previously healthy adult volunteers, one female and one male, were included in the cohort. T-cell clones expanding and contracting after mild COVID-19 in two donors were tracked by longitudinal TCRalpha and TCRbeta repertoire sequencing.

Ficoll-Paque density gradient centrifugation was the method used to isolate PBMCs. The CDR3 goes from the cysteine to the phenylalanine over 14 residues. Only CDR3 DNA remains: 42 bases, in frame from the first base. Trimming at the junction amounts to 2 bases on V and 4 bases on J, and the germline ends lie 9 bases apart. CDR1 SGHTA and CDR2 FQGNSA were looked up in the germline V gene. Broad study findings and their caveats: Only a couple of mild cases were covered by the study, and larger cohorts that include severe cases with pre-infection samples were considered necessary. Some responding clones were detected in pre-infection memory, which suggested that pre-existing cross-reactive memory T cells had joined the SARS-CoV-2 response. The second-wave clones that peaked on day 37 were not confirmed to be SARS-CoV-2 specific. Clones contracting from day 15 to 85 had balanced CD4/CD8 phenotypes, while a second wave expanding from day 15 to 37 was biased towards CD4+. Contracting CD4+ clones turned up mainly in the CM and EM memory subsets, whereas EMRA was where CD8+ clones were enriched.

There are a few counts of this clonotype. Its specific antigen is unknown. Nothing much larger sits one base from this clone, and base qualities are not available. The sequencer was an Illumina NovaSeq 6000. TCRalpha and TCRbeta cDNA libraries were constructed by 5'RACE with constant-segment primers, with sample barcodes and unique molecular identifiers being introduced. RNA was extracted from every sample with Trizol reagent. The libraries were amplified in two PCR steps, and the second step added a second sample barcode and Illumina TruSeq adapters. Sequencing of libraries was performed on an Illumina NovaSeq with 2 x 150 bp paired-end reads. On the study's bioinformatics: Reads were demultiplexed and collapsed into UMI-guided consensus sequences with migec v1.2.7. Using mixcr v2.1.11, the UMI consensuses were aligned to TRA and TRB V and J templates and assembled into clonotypes. A clonotype was counted as expanded or contracted only if both edgeR and NoisET called the change significant, with noise models trained on biological replicates. For edgeR calls, a false discovery rate-adjusted p below 0.01 and a log2 fold-change threshold of 1 were applied. As an exploratory analysis of dynamics, PCA with hierarchical clustering was applied to max-normalized trajectories of the 1000 most abundant clonotypes. Separately sequenced CD4+ and CD8+ repertoires were used to assign a CD4 or CD8 phenotype to each responding clone. TCRdb ran its own pipeline on the public reads, namely fastp trimming at Q25 and MiXCR clone calling, and kept in-frame beta chains. Every distinct CDR3 protein forms one entry, paired with its most common genes and DNA. The V and J calls were determined by TCRdb, not by the authors. The sample table records about 250,000 distinct CDR3 sequences; approximately 16% of these occur just once. Of the sample, about 4% is held by the ten largest clones.

The chain employs TRBV7-2 and TRBJ2-1; the D gene cannot be named for sure. The material sequenced was PBMCs or a T cell subset sorted from them (not recorded which). This clonotype originated in a man aged 18 to 35 who had mild COVID-19 (a few samples of this study predate the infection). The sample titles of this study are shuffled in the database, so cell type and time point are left out; the donor was told from shared clones. Here the CDR3 is given as CASSLLPIYNEQFF. The DNA sequence follows: TGTGCCAGCAGCTTATTGCCCATTTACAATGAGCAGTTCTTC.